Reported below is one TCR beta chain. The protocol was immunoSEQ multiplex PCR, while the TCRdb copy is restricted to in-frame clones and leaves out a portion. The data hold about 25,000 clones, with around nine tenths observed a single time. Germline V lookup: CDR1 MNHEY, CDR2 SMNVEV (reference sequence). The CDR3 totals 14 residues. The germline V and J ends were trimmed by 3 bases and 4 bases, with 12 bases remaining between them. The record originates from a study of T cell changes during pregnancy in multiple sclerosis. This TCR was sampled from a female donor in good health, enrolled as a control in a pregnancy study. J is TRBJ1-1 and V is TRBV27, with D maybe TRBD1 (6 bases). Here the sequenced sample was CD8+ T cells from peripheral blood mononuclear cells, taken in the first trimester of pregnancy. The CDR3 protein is CASSFRGASTEAFF. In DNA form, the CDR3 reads TGTGCCAGCAGTTTTCGGGGGGCAAGCACTGAAGCTTTCTTT.